Each of the 27 T cell receptor beta chains below was sequenced from the same sample in a study of shared clonotypes between healthy human individuals. Naive CD8 populations comprised CD45RO-negative cells positively selected for CCR7, excluding terminally differentiated effector memory CD45RA+ cells. Repertoires were generated with immunoSEQ multiplex PCR, while TCRdb's copy carries only in-frame clones and drops some. The data contain about 2.1 million clones, 93% of them singletons. What was sequenced was naive CD8+ T cells from PBMCs. Every receptor here comes from a young man in good health. Some clones in this sample may be carry-over from other donors' samples.

V and J are TRBV5-6 and TRBJ2-1, with 8 bases that match TRBD1. The CDR3 extends over 17 amino acids. CDR1 and CDR2 (germline): SGHDT, YYEEEE. J lost 1 base, V lost 0 bases, and 6 bases had no gene match. The CDR3 here is CASSLDRGFESYNEQFF. In DNA, the CDR3 is TGTGCCAGCAGCTTGGACAGGGGGTTCGAGTCCTACAATGAGCAGTTCTTC. The complete variable domain, with remaining parts taken from reference TRBV5-6 and TRBJ2-1, reads DAGVTQSPTHLIKTRGQQVTLRCSPKSGHDTVSWYQQALGQGPQFIFQYYEEEERQRGNFPDRFSGHQFPNYSSELNVNALLLGDSALYLCASSLDRGFESYNEQFFGPGTRLTVL.

Notes on this clone: The same CDR3 also results from other DNA sequences found in this sample. In nucleotides, the CDR3 is TGTGCCAGCAGTTTACGGACTAGCGGGAGCAATGAGCAGTTCTTC. Translated: CASSLRTSGSNEQFF. The chain carries TRBV27 and TRBJ2-1; 13 positions agree with TRBD2. J was trimmed by 6 bases and V by 2 bases; bases with no gene match: 1. The CDR3 consists of 15 residues. CDR1 is MNHEY, CDR2 SMNVEV, per germline (reference sequence).

The chain couples TRBV12-1 to TRBJ2-1; the D call in the table, TRBD2, was not verified against the DNA. TRBV12-1 is designated a pseudogene. The CDR3 is 20 amino acids. CDR3 sequence: CASSFDGSGDNPNSYNEQFF. The CDR3 DNA sequence: TGTGCCAGCAGCTTTGATGGTAGCGGAGATAACCCCAACTCCTACAATGAGCAGTTCTTC.

This chain links TRBV4-1 with TRBJ2-7; TRBD2 agrees at 12 bases. After removal of 1 base from V and 5 bases from J, the junction contained 6 bases not matched to a gene. In germline, CDR1 is MGHRA, CDR2 YSYEKL. CDR3 length: 16 amino acids. The CDR3 protein is CASSQGTSGDNDEQYF. The CDR3 DNA reads as TGCGCCAGCAGCCAAGGGACTAGCGGGGACAATGACGAGCAGTACTTC.

The V gene is TRBV7-8, the J gene TRBJ2-3; D may be TRBD2 (5 bases). CDR1 is SGHVS and CDR2 is FQNEAQ in the germline V gene. The CDR3 length is 15 residues. Trimming pared 5 bases from V and 2 bases from J, leaving 14 bases between. The CDR3 nucleotides read TGTGCCAGCAGCCCGGGATGGGGTAACACAGATACGCAGTATTTT. Encoded protein: CASSPGWGNTDTQYF.

The chain couples TRBV7-3 to TRBJ2-3; TRBD1 matches at 7 bases. CDR1 SGHTA and CDR2 FQGTGA come from the germline V gene. V shed 5 bases, J shed 4 bases, and the junction held 9 bases outside the gene matches. The CDR3 is 15 residues long. The CDR3 DNA sequence: TGTGCCAGCAGCCTTGACAGGGCTGTCGCAGATACGCAGTATTTT. Amino acid sequence: CASSLDRAVADTQYF.

This clone was recorded a few times. The gene calls are TRBV27 and TRBJ1-2; 7 bases are a match to TRBD1. This CDR3 region has 14 residues. The V segment lost 4 bases and the J segment 3 bases; nucleotides outside the gene matches: 5. Per the germline V gene, CDR1 is MNHEY and CDR2 is SMNVEV (reference sequence). This CDR3 reads CASSSSQGYYGYTF. The CDR3 bases are TGTGCCAGCAGTTCCTCACAGGGGTACTATGGCTACACCTTC.

The count of this clone is one. The rearrangement uses TRBV9 and TRBJ2-1; 10 bases line up with TRBD2. V lost 4 bases, J lost 7 bases, and 8 bases stayed unmatched. This CDR3 has 15 amino acids. Germline V gene lookup returns CDR1 SGDLS and CDR2 YYNGEE. CDR3 loop: CASSLAGDSVNEQFF. CDR3 coding DNA: TGTGCCAGCAGCCTAGCGGGAGATAGTGTGAATGAGCAGTTCTTC.

This chain uses TRBV21-1 with TRBJ1-5. TRBV21-1 is assigned pseudogene status. This CDR3 region has 13 residues. The CDR3 here is CASSKGRGQPQHF. The DNA for the CDR3 is TGTGCCAGCAGCAAAGGGCGCGGTCAGCCCCAGCATTTT.

The gene calls are TRBV25-1 and TRBJ2-1, with a possible D match to TRBD2 (5 bases). The CDR3 is made up of 15 amino acids. CDR1 is MGHDK, CDR2 SYGVNS, per germline. V was trimmed by 8 bases and J by 4 bases, leaving 18 bases between them. The DNA for the CDR3 is TGTGCCAGCCGCCCCAAAGCGGTGACATACAATGAGCAGTTCTTC. Protein sequence: CASRPKAVTYNEQFF.

The chain has TRBV6-6 and TRBJ2-5, with TRBD2 matching 7 bases. The V and J ends lost 7 bases and 5 bases, in that order; junction bases with no gene match: 13. CDR3 size: 15 residues. Germline V gene sequence: CDR1 MNHNY, CDR2 SVGAGI (reference sequence). For the CDR3, the DNA is TGTGCCAGCATCGGGACTAAGAGGCCCCCGGAGACCCAGTACTTC. This sequence encodes CASIGTKRPPETQYF.

The J gene is TRBJ1-2, the V gene TRBV9; D may be TRBD1 (6 bases). CDR3 length: 15 residues. The germline gives CDR1 SGDLS, CDR2 YYNGEE. Trimming pared 4 bases from V and 4 bases from J, leaving 17 bases between. CDR3 protein: CASSPGDRPSYGYTF. DNA for the CDR3: TGTGCCAGCAGCCCTGGAGACAGGCCTTCCTATGGCTACACCTTC.

The chain carries TRBV4-1 and TRBJ2-7, with 8 nucleotides matching TRBD2. From germline, CDR1 is MGHRA and CDR2 YSYEKL. V gave up 0 bases and J gave up 3 bases; unmatched junction bases: 7. The CDR3 runs to 16 residues. CDR3 sequence reads: CASSQENGRGFYEQYF. The CDR3 DNA is TGCGCCAGCAGCCAAGAAAACGGGAGGGGATTCTACGAGCAGTACTTC.

V is TRBV27 and J is TRBJ1-2; no reliable D call. CDR1 MNHEY and CDR2 SMNVEV come from the germline V gene (reference sequence). CDR3 length: 15 residues. Trimming removed 2 bases at V and 4 bases at J, with 14 bases between. The CDR3 loop reads CASSLGPQSIYGYTF. The CDR3, as DNA: TGTGCCAGCAGTTTAGGGCCGCAATCAATCTATGGCTACACCTTC.

Notes on this clone: The same CDR3 can be traced to other DNA sequences in this sample. The rearrangement uses TRBV19 and TRBJ2-1, with no clear D. This CDR3 spans 14 amino acids. V lost 4 bases to trimming and J lost 4 bases, with 11 bases between them. Per the germline V gene, CDR1 is LNHDA and CDR2 is SQIVND (reference sequence). CDR3 region: CASSTRTGYNEQFF. The CDR3 DNA reads TGTGCCAGTAGTACCCGGACCGGATACAATGAGCAGTTCTTC. The full variable domain, its missing parts supplied by reference TRBV19 and TRBJ2-1, is DGGITQSPKYLFRKEGQNVTLSCEQNLNHDAMYWYRQDPGQGLRLIYYSQIVNDFQKGDIAEGYSVSREKKESFPLTVTSAQKNPTAFYLCASSTRTGYNEQFFGPGTRLTVL.

As regards this clone: Other DNA sequences in this sample translate to the same CDR3. The chain's CDR3 is CASSPGLALTDTQYF. The CDR3 DNA is TGTGCCAGCAGCCCTGGACTAGCGCTCACAGATACGCAGTATTTT. The chain is built from TRBV11-2 and TRBJ2-3; 9 positions agree with TRBD2. The ends lost 5 bases at V and 2 bases at J; junction bases unmatched: 5. The CDR3 is 15 amino acids. The germline V gene encodes CDR1 SGHAT and CDR2 FQNNGV.

This chain connects TRBV4-3 to TRBJ2-2; 7 bases are a match to TRBD2. J lost 5 bases, V lost 1 base, and 22 bases had no gene match. Germline values: CDR1 LGHNA, CDR2 YSLEER. The CDR3 spans 21 residues. CDR3 sequence (DNA): TGCGCCAGCAGCCAAGTCTTCGGGCTAGCGGCAAAACTAAACATTACCGGGGAGCTGTTTTTT. Translation gives CASSQVFGLAAKLNITGELFF.

In nucleotides, the CDR3 is TGTGCCAGCAGCTTAGGGGGGTCGGGTGCCAAGGGTGCTTTCTTT. This translates into CASSLGGSGAKGAFF. V usage is TRBV7-9 and J usage is TRBJ1-1; a weak D match, TRBD1 (5 bases). Deletions cut 1 base from V and 11 bases from J, with 20 bases between. Germline lookup yields CDR1 SEHNR and CDR2 FQNEAQ (reference sequence). The length of the CDR3 is 15 residues.

This clone was seen only a few times. Within the sample, other DNA sequences also encode this same CDR3. V and J are TRBV28 and TRBJ2-5, with D tentatively TRBD1 or TRBD2 (7 bases each). The germline V gene encodes CDR1 MDHEN and CDR2 SYDVKM. The CDR3 is 14 residues long. Between the trimmed V and J ends, which lost 1 base and 4 bases, there was a span of 10 bases. The CDR3 sequence is CASSLFRGGETQYF. In nucleotides, the CDR3 is TGTGCCAGCAGTTTATTCAGGGGGGGAGAGACCCAGTACTTC.

The chain has TRBV19 and TRBJ2-1; tentatively, D is TRBD2 (5 bases). This CDR3 has 13 residues. Germline assignment: CDR1 LNHDA and CDR2 SQIVND (reference sequence). V lost 9 bases to trimming and J lost 3 bases, with 12 bases between them. The CDR3 sequence is CASGRTYYNEQFF. CDR3 nucleotide sequence: TGTGCCAGCGGACGGACTTACTACAATGAGCAGTTCTTC.

The chain's CDR3 is CASSQDYTYEQYF. CDR3 coding DNA: TGTGCCAGCAGCCAAGACTACACCTACGAGCAGTACTTC. The chain employs TRBV4-2 and TRBJ2-7; D remains unclear. The CDR3 is made up of 13 amino acids. V was shortened by 0 bases and J by 2 bases, with 5 bases between the two germline ends. CDR1 and CDR2 (germline): LGHNA, YNFKEQ.

The chain joins TRBV5-8 to TRBJ1-5; D unresolved. V was cut by 1 base and J by 6 bases, with 11 bases left in between. The CDR3 contains 14 residues. Germline values: CDR1 SGHTS, CDR2 YDEGEE. The chain's CDR3 is CASSLWVAPQPQHF. The CDR3 bases are TGTGCCAGCAGCTTGTGGGTGGCCCCTCAGCCCCAGCATTTT.

This sequence joins TRBV4-3 and TRBJ2-5; 7 nucleotides align to TRBD2. The end of the DNA is better explained by TRBJ2-7, so the J call may be wrong. This CDR3 is 16 amino acids long. CDR1 is LGHNA, CDR2 YSLEER, per germline. The DNA for the CDR3 is TGCGCCAGCAGCCAAGATGTCCTAGCGGAAACCTACGAGCAGTACTTC. Encoded protein: CASSQDVLAETYEQYF.

This chain connects TRBV7-3 to TRBJ2-2; D remains unclear. This CDR3 has 16 amino acids. The germline gives CDR1 SGHTA, CDR2 FQGTGA. Trimming removed 5 bases at V and 3 bases at J, with 16 bases between. Written as DNA, the CDR3 is TGTGCCAGCAGCCCCATCAGGATTAGTCACACCGGGGAGCTGTTTTTT. Its translation: CASSPIRISHTGELFF.

This chain joins TRBV7-6 and TRBJ1-6, with a weak D call TRBD1 (6 bases). Between the trimmed V and J ends, which lost 3 bases and 10 bases, there was a span of 13 bases. The germline V gene has CDR1 SGHVS and CDR2 FNYEAQ. The CDR3 has 14 residues. This CDR3 reads CASSFAGERSPLHF. The CDR3 coding sequence is TGTGCCAGCAGCTTTGCAGGGGAACGCTCACCCCTCCACTTT.

The chain is built from TRBV6-5 and TRBJ2-7; D is undetermined. The CDR3 totals 15 residues. Germline loops: CDR1 MNHEY, CDR2 SVGAGI. Trimming stripped 0 bases from V and 2 bases from J, with 11 bases between. This CDR3 is CASSYSTRSPYEQYF. CDR3 nucleotide sequence: TGTGCCAGCAGTTACTCGACGCGAAGCCCCTACGAGCAGTACTTC.

The chain links TRBV27 to TRBJ2-4; 7 nucleotides match TRBD1. Germline CDR1 and CDR2: MNHEY and SMNVEV (reference sequence). The junction had 5 bases not matched to a gene; V was cut back by 6 bases and J by 3 bases. This CDR3 comprises 14 residues. CDR3 residues: CASSRQGGKNIQYF. In DNA form, the CDR3 reads TGTGCCAGCAGCAGACAGGGTGGCAAAAACATTCAGTACTTC.